The rows below give T cell receptor beta chains drawn from one sample of a study of OX40 agonist ivuxolimab in advanced cancers. TCRdb keeps only in-frame clones here, not all; method: immunoSEQ multiplex PCR. The sample consists of about 35,000 clones, over 80% of them appearing once. Here the sequenced sample was CD4+ or CD8+ T cells sorted from blood, taken in a trial of the OX40 agonist ivuxolimab. These receptor sequences come from an adult with an advanced solid tumor such as melanoma, head and neck, liver or kidney cancer. CDR3s include the opening cysteine and the closing phenylalanine or tryptophan.

TRBV27,CASSLAPLNNQPQHF
TRBV6-1,CASSWGAGQPQHF
TRBV4-3,CASSQGGGNTPNSPLHF
TRBV9,CASSVEGVGVAGELFF
TRBV6-5,CASSYSIGTGELFF
TRBV11-1,CASSLGYEQPQHF
TRBV4-1,CASSQGPLAGGPGNEQFF
TRBV7-8,CASSLNSNTEAFF
TRBV7-8,CASSLAPLTESSYEQYF
TRBV27,CASRLTSGGDNEQFF
TRBV14,CASSRQGLSTDTQYF
TRBV30,CAWSVQGRDTQYF
TRBV11-3,CASTDGQTANTGELFF
TRBV7-8,CASRGTSSSYNEQFF
TRBV9,CASSELPYFSSYNEQFF
TRBV6-1,CATTGLLEQYF
TRBV13,CASSETSGISYEQYF
TRBV9,CASSARPTLRTDTQYF
TRBV27,CASSVDRGHWKETQYF
TRBV27,CASRQGGSSEQFF
TRBV28,CAVRAAGLSQPQHF
TRBV4-1,CASSQDDTGDPNQPQHF
TRBV7-9,CASSLTSGSYEQYF
TRBV7-2,CASSPSGEQFF
TRBV30,CAWSVGRADEQFF
TRBV2,CASGLVEPMNTGELFF
TRBV27,CASSSGEGRNYGYTF
TRBV14,CASSQEVIRSEQFF
TRBV14,CASSPDPSYEQYF
TRBV4-1,CASSPIDGGGNQPQHF
TRBV4-3,CASSQGTPGTGGLGYTF
TRBV5-4,CASTVMGETGGGTEAFF
TRBV7-3,CASSSSRDRVGELFF
TRBV19,CASSIVPSGAYGYTF
TRBV27,CASSPGTANTEAFF
TRBV5-1,CASSSRDSLNEKLFF
TRBV5-4,CASSVGLEGYEQYF
TRBV2,CASSPLGAGELFF
TRBV4-1,CASSQESGGMDNEQFF
TRBV4-2,CASSHNIYNEQFF
TRBV7-8,CASSLGGRGTGTDTQYF
TRBV7-3,CASSLGTGTWGDEQFF
TRBV11-2,CASSPGNTIYF
TRBV29-1,CSAAPGGLTEAFF
TRBV7-3,CASSALVPTVPSSYNEQFF
TRBV6-4,CASSDSSGGAMNEQFF
TRBV7-9,CASSAPSRAKETQYF